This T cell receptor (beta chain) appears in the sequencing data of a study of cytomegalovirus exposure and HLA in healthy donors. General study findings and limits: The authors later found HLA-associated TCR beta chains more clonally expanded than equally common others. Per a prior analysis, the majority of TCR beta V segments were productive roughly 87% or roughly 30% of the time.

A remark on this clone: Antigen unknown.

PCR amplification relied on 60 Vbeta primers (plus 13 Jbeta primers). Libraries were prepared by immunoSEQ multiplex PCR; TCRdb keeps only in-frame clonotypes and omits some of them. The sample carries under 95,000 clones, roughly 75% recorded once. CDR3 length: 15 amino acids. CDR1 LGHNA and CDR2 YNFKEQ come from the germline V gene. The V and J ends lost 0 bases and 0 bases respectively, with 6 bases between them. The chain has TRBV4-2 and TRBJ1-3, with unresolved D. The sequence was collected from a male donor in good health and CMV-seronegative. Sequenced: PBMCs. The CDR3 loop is CASSQEMSSGNTIYF. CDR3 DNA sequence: TGTGCCAGCAGCCAAGAGATGAGCTCTGGAAACACCATATATTTT.